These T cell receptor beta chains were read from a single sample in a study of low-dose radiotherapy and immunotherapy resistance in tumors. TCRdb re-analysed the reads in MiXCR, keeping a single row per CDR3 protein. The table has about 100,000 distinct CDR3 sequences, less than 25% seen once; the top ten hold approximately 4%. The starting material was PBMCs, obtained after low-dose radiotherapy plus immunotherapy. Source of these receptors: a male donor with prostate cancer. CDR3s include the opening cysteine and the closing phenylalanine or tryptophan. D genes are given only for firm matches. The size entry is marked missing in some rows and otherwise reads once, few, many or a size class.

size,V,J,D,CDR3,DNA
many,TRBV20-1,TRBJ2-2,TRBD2,CSARTSGGLNTGELFF,TGCAGTGCCCGGACTAGCGGGGGGCTGAACACCGGGGAGCTGTTTTTT
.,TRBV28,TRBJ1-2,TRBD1,CASRGQGLGYTF,TGTGCCAGCAGAGGACAGGGACTTGGCTACACCTTC
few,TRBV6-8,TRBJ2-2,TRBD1,CASRRGQGHSPNTGELFF,TGTGCCAGCAGAAGGGGACAGGGGCACTCACCGAACACCGGGGAGCTGTTTTTT
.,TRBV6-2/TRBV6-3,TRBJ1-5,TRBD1,CASSGQGGNQPQHF,TGTGCCAGCAGCGGACAGGGAGGCAATCAGCCCCAGCATTTT
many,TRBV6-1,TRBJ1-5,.,CASSEVGNQPQHF,TGTGCCAGCAGTGAAGTGGGGAATCAGCCCCAGCATTTT
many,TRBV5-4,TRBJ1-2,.,CASSLGTNYGYTF,TGTGCCAGCAGCTTGGGGACTAACTATGGCTACACCTTC
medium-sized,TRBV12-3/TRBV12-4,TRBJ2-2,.,CASSRAGELFF,TGTGCCAGCAGTCGTGCCGGGGAGCTGTTTTTT
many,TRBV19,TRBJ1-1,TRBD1,CASSRNRGSNTEAFF,TGTGCCAGTAGTAGAAACAGGGGTAGCAACACTGAAGCTTTCTTT
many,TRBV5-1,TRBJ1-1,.,CASTRAGASTEAFF,TGCGCCAGCACCCGTGCAGGGGCTAGCACTGAAGCTTTCTTT
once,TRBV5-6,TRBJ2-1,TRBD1,CASSLVGTGRYNEQFF,TGTGCCAGCAGCTTAGTAGGGACAGGGAGGTACAATGAGCAGTTCTTC
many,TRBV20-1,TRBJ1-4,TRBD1,CSARDRTGEPNEKLFF,TGCAGTGCTAGAGATCGAACAGGGGAACCTAATGAAAAACTGTTTTTT
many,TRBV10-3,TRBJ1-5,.,CAISAGGLISPRHF,TGTGCCATCAGTGCCGGGGGGCTCATCTCCCCGAGGCATTTT
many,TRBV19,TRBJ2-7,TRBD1,CASSPFGQGETYEQYF,TGTGCCAGTAGTCCTTTTGGGCAGGGGGAGACCTACGAGCAGTACTTC
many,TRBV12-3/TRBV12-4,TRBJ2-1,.,CASSPPAGRLYNEQFF,TGTGCCAGCAGTCCCCCGGCGGGGCGTCTATACAATGAGCAGTTCTTC
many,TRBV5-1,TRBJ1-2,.,CASTQSPPESGGYGYTF,TGCGCCAGCACACAGTCCCCTCCGGAGTCGGGAGGATATGGCTACACCTTC
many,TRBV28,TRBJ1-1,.,CASQGQVNTEAFF,TGTGCCAGCCAGGGGCAGGTGAACACTGAAGCTTTCTTT
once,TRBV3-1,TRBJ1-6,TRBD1,CASSWADRGNHSPLHF,TGCGCCAGCAGCTGGGCGGACAGGGGGAACCATTCACCCCTCCACTTT
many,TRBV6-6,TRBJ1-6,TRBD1,CASRGDSDNSPLHF,TGTGCCAGCAGGGGGGACAGCGACAATTCACCCCTCCACTTT